This T cell receptor (beta chain) was recovered during a study of beta chain features in type 1 diabetes. Whole-study results and caveats: Researchers report that Type 1 diabetes patients had moderately but significantly shorter TCRB CDR3s across all four CD4+ subsets.

This clone came up a few times. Its specificity is unknown. Since all of the isolated RNA was reverse transcribed, expressed TCRB transcripts were what got sequenced. Measured with immunoSEQ multiplex PCR; TCRdb has only the in-frame clones, and not every one. The table lists about 160,000 clones, approximately 7.9% of them singletons. The germline gives CDR1 GTSNPN, CDR2 SVGIG (reference sequence). The V end lost 4 bases, the J end lost 1 base, and 5 bases lay between the germline ends. This CDR3 spans 12 amino acids. The J gene is TRBJ1-3, the V gene TRBV30; D gene unclear. Specimen: central memory CD4+ T cells from blood. The TCR originated in a man younger than 30 with type 1 diabetes. CDR3 sequence (DNA): TGTGCCTGGACAGGATCTGGAAACACCATATATTTT. Protein product: CAWTGSGNTIYF.